What follows is one T cell receptor (beta chain) and its context. The target antigen is unknown. The sample comes from a study of cytomegalovirus exposure and HLA in healthy donors. Across the whole study: Researchers found that around 80% of 300 to 450 genotyped donors fell within the Caucasian-associated ancestry cluster.

The PCR ran on 60 Vbeta and 13 Jbeta primers. The table came from immunoSEQ multiplex PCR; TCRdb's copy has only in-frame clones and leaves some out. Of 200,000 to 300,000 clones listed, 82% are singletons. The CDR3 consists of 12 residues. V was clipped by 0 bases and J by 4 bases, with 2 bases between them. In germline, CDR1 is LNHNV, CDR2 YYDKDF (reference sequence). Notes on the study in general: Earlier analysis yielded a pattern in which most TCR beta V segments were productive about 90% or about 30% of the time.

Sequencing was carried out using PBMCs. The clonotype comes from a middle-aged woman in good health and CMV-seropositive. This chain joins TRBV15 and TRBJ2-3; D gene unclear. CDR3 loop: CATSRDSDTQYF. CDR3 bases: TGTGCCACCAGCAGAGACTCAGATACGCAGTATTTT. Supplemented by reference TRBV15 and TRBJ2-3, the full variable domain reads DAMVIQNPRYQVTQFGKPVTLSCSQTLNHNVMYWYQQKSSQAPKLLFHYYDKDFNNEADTPDNFQSRRPNTSFCFLDIRSPGLGDTAMYLCATSRDSDTQYFGPGTRLTVL.